Detailed here is one T cell receptor (beta chain). Its antigen is as yet unknown. The CDR3 has 10 amino acids. The germline V and J ends were trimmed by 4 bases and 4 bases, with 1 base remaining between them. The germline V gene encodes CDR1 MRHNA and CDR2 SNTAGT. Sequenced by immunoSEQ multiplex PCR; TCRdb stores in-frame clones only, minus some. The sample has some 68,000 clones; approximately 91% are singletons. This entry is derived from a study of stem cell transplantation in POMP-related autoinflammatory disease. General observations from the study: Patients with PRAID showed a restricted number of unique TRB V-J gene pairings.

The V gene is TRBV6-4, the J gene TRBJ2-5; D ambiguous. Sequenced here: CD4+ T cells from PBMCs, sampled after stem cell transplantation. This sequence was found in a human patient with POMP-related autoinflammation and immune dysregulation (PRAID). Some T cells may trace back to the graft donor. The CDR3 region has the DNA TGTGCCAGCAGTGGAGAGACCCAGTACTTC. Amino acid sequence: CASSGETQYF.